This T cell receptor (beta chain) was identified in a study of PD-1 blockade in classical Hodgkin lymphoma. Time point specified: cycle 4 day 1 (C4D1), after 5 to 7 weeks of nivolumab. All the patients suffered relapse after autologous stem cell transplantation, and brentuximab vedotin exposure differed. The germline V gene has CDR1 SGHTA and CDR2 FQGNSA. The V end was cut by 4 bases, the J end by 2 bases, with 7 bases between. The length of the CDR3 is 13 residues. Libraries were prepared by immunoSEQ multiplex PCR; TCRdb keeps only in-frame clonotypes and omits some of them. The data contain over 15,000 clones, 65% to 85% of them singletons. With regard to this clone: Its antigen is not identified.

Study results and caveats: Baseline TCR diversity was reportedly lower in newly diagnosed patients than in healthy donors. It was reported as lower still in relapsed/refractory patients.

The TCR sequence derives from a human donor with classical Hodgkin lymphoma. The chain links TRBV7-2 to TRBJ2-3; a possible D gene is TRBD1 (6 bases). Sequenced here: peripheral blood mononuclear cells (PBMCs), sampled before the fourth cycle of nivolumab. The CDR3 sequence is CASSSGVTDTQYF. As DNA, the CDR3 is TGTGCCAGCAGCTCAGGGGTCACAGATACGCAGTATTTT.